This T cell receptor beta chain was sequenced in a study of T cell responses to AZD1222 COVID-19 vaccine. Study-wide findings and caveats: Following two doses of AZD1222, Spike-specific TCR breadth and depth rose. Seropositive status at baseline applied to only six AZD1222 recipients. Reportedly, close to half of spike-specific TCRs are directed against unmutated variant regions.

Clones were sequenced by immunoSEQ multiplex PCR, and TCRdb holds only the in-frame ones, with some missing. The table includes about 120,000 clones, under 95% detected once. With respect to this clone: Its antigen is unknown.

Trimming stripped 6 bases from V and 1 base from J, with 12 bases between. The CDR3 has 14 amino acids. Germline loops: CDR1 MNHEY, CDR2 SVGAGI. Sequenced here: peripheral blood, sampled on day 0 of AZD1222 vaccination. The chain has TRBV6-5 and TRBJ1-1; D possibly corresponds to TRBD1 (5 bases). The sequence was collected from an adult in good health. The CDR3, as DNA: TGTGCCAGCAGCCTTGGGACGGCGAACACTGAAGCTTTCTTT. It yields the protein CASSLGTANTEAFF.